One sample yielded the 6 T cell receptor beta chains listed below, sequenced in a study of regulatory T cells in long-lasting Graves disease. The time point is: newly diagnosed GD, antithyroid drugs for less than 3 months. The TCR library used RNA extracted from PBMCs. Construction of the TCR beta libraries employed iRepertoire HTBI primers in conjunction with Arm-PCR of CDR3 regions. TCRdb itself ran the multiplex PCR reads through MiXCR, one entry per CDR3 protein. The sample lists 320,000 or so distinct CDR3 sequences; 15% to 20% were seen once. Material: peripheral blood mononuclear cells (PBMCs), obtained at new diagnosis, from a patient treated with antithyroid drugs. These receptors were collected from a female donor with Graves disease.

The chain carries TRBV12-3 or TRBV12-4 and TRBJ2-7; D might be TRBD1 (6 bases). V lost 7 bases to trimming and J lost 3 bases, with 16 bases between them. The CDR3 has 14 amino acids. CDR3 sequence: CASNRGGTVYEQYF. CDR3 DNA: TGTGCCAGCAACAGAGGGGGTACCGTCTACGAGCAGTACTTC.

This clonotype was detected many times. The chain is built from TRBV11-2 and TRBJ2-1, with 10 nucleotides matching TRBD2. With 5 bases clipped from V and 3 bases from J, the junction kept 7 bases outside the gene matches. Germline V gene sequence: CDR1 SGHAT, CDR2 FQNNGV. The CDR3 length is 16 residues. CDR3: CASSPVASGSYNEQFF. For the CDR3, the DNA is TGTGCCAGCAGCCCGGTGGCTAGCGGGAGCTACAATGAGCAGTTCTTC.

In its sample, this clonotype was seen many times. The rearrangement links TRBV12-3 or TRBV12-4 to TRBJ2-1; unclear D gene. The V gene lost 1 base and the J gene lost 8 bases, with 9 bases spanning the gap. The CDR3 spans 13 residues. CDR3 loop: CASSLGDWDEQFF. As DNA, the CDR3 is TGTGCCAGCAGTTTAGGGGATTGGGATGAGCAGTTCTTC.

This clonotype was seen only a few times. The chain recombines TRBV14 with TRBJ2-5, with unresolved D. Trimming removed 2 bases at V and 2 bases at J, with 9 bases between. Germline assignment: CDR1 SGHDN and CDR2 FVKESK. This CDR3 region has 14 residues. CDR3 amino acids: CASSQHGPQETQYF. The CDR3 DNA follows: TGTGCCAGCAGCCAACATGGACCGCAAGAGACCCAGTACTTC.

In its sample, this clonotype was seen many times. This sequence joins TRBV20-1 and TRBJ2-7, with 9 bases matching TRBD1. CDR1 is DFQATT, CDR2 SNEGSKA, per germline (reference sequence). This CDR3 comprises 16 residues. V was pared by 1 base and J by 5 bases, with 12 bases of the junction left unmatched. The CDR3 DNA reads as TGCAGTGCTAGAGCCTTTAGTGGGACAGGGATGAACGAGCAGTACTTC. Protein product: CSARAFSGTGMNEQYF.

This clonotype was seen ten or more times. This chain uses TRBV12-3 or TRBV12-4 with TRBJ2-7; the match to TRBD1 covers 11 bases. The CDR3 contains 14 residues. With 6 bases clipped from V and 5 bases from J, the junction kept 6 bases outside the gene matches. As DNA, the CDR3 is TGTGCCAGCAGCACTGGACAGGGGGCGAACGAGCAGTACTTC. This encodes CASSTGQGANEQYF.